Sequencing of this T cell receptor beta chain was carried out in a study of blood T cell repertoires in COVID-19. Overall study context: PBMCs, B-cell-depleted T cells, or T cells were the source of the cDNA or gDNA that made up the material.

The junction had 2 bases not matched to a gene; V was cut back by 2 bases and J by 5 bases. In germline, CDR1 is SEHNR, CDR2 FQNEAQ (reference sequence). CDR3 size: 15 residues. Clinical history as reported by participants underpinned cohort assignment. Details on this clone: The same CDR3 can be traced to other DNA sequences in this sample.

In the authors' workflow: It was from reference gene primer amplification that nucleated cell counts were estimated. Sequenced by immunoSEQ multiplex PCR; TCRdb stores in-frame clones only, minus some. V, J and clone size derive from that table, while D and trimming were established from the DNA sequence. The sample has 200,000 to 300,000 clones, around 88% seen once. This chain links TRBV7-9 with TRBJ2-2, with TRBD2 identical over 10 bases. The sequence came from a woman aged 40-49 years with acute COVID-19. The material sequenced was PBMCs or T cells enriched from blood (not recorded which). CDR3 in DNA: TGTGCCAGCAGCTTAAGTAGCGGGGGGACCGGGGAGCTGTTTTTT. It specifies CASSLSSGGTGELFF.